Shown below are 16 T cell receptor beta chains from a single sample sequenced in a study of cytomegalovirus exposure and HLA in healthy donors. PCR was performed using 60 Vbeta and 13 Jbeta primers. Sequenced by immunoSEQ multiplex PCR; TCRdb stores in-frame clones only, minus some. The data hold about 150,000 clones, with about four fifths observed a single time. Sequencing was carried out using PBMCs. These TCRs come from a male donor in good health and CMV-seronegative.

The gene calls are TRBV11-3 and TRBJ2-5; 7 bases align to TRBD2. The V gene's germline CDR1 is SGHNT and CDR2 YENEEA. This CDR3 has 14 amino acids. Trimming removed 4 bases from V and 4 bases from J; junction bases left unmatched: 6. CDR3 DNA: TGTGCCAGCAGCTCGCGGGACTACCCAGAGACCCAGTACTTC. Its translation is CASSSRDYPETQYF.

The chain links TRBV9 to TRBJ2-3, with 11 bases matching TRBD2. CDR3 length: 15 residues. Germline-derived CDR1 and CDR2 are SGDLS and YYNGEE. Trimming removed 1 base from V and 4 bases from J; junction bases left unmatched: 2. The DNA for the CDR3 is TGTGCCAGCAGCGTACGTAGCGGGAGGGCAGATACGCAGTATTTT. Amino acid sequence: CASSVRSGRADTQYF.

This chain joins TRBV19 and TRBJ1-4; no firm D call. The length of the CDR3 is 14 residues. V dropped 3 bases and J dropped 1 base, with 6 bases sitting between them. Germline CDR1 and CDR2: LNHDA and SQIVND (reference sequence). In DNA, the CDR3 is TGTGCCAGTAGTATTGAGGGAACTAATGAAAAACTGTTTTTT. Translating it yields CASSIEGTNEKLFF.

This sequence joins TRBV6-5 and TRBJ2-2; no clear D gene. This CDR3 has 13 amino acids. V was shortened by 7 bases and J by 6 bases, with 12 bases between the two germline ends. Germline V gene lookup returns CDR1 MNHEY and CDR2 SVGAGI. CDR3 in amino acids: CASTNSRAGELFF. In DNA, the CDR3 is TGTGCCAGCACCAACTCACGCGCCGGGGAGCTGTTTTTT.

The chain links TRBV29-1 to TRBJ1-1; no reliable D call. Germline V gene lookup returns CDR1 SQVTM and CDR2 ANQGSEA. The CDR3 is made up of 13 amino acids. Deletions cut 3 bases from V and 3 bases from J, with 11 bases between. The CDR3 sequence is CSVEAKGDTEAFF. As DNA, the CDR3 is TGCAGCGTTGAGGCAAAGGGAGACACTGAAGCTTTCTTT.

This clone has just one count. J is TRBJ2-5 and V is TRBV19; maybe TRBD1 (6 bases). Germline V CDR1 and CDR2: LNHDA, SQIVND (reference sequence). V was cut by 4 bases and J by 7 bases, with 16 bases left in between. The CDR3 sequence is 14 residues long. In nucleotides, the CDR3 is TGTGCCAGTAGTAAGGACAGTGAAGTCGGGACCCAGTACTTC. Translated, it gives CASSKDSEVGTQYF.

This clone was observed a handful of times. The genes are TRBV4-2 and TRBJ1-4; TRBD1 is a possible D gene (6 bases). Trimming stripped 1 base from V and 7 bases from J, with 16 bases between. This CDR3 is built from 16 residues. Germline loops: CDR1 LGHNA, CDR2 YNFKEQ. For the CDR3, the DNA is TGTGCCAGCAGCCAAGGCCAACAGGGAATGCCTGAAAAACTGTTTTTT. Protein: CASSQGQQGMPEKLFF.

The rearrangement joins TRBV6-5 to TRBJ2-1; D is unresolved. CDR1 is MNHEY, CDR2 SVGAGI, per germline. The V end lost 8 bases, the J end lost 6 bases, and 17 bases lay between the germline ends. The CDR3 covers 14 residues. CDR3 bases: TGTGCCAGCGCTGAGACTTTCGCTCGCAATGAGCAGTTCTTC. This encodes CASAETFARNEQFF.

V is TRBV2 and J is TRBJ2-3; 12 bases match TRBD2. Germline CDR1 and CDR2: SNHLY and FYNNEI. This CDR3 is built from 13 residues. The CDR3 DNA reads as TGTTCTGGGACTAGCGGGCGCACAGATACGCAGTATTTT. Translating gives CSGTSGRTDTQYF. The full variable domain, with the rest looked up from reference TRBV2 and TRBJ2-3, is EPEVTQTPSHQVTQMGQEVILRCVPISNHLYFYWYRQILGQKVEFLVSFYNNEISEKSEIFDDQFSVERPDGSNFTLKIRSTKLEDSAMYFCSGTSGRTDTQYFGPGTRLTVL.

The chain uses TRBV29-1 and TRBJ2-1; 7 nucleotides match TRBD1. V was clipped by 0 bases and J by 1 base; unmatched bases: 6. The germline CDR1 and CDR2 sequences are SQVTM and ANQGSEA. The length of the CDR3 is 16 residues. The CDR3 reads CSVEDPDRVSYNEQFF. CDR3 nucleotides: TGCAGCGTTGAAGATCCAGACAGGGTTTCCTACAATGAGCAGTTCTTC.

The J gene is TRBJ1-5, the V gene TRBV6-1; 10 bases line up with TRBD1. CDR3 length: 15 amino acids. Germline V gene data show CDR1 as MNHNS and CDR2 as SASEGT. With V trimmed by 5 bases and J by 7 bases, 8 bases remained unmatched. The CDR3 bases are TGTGCCAGCAGTATAAGACAGGGGGCGAGGCAGCCCCAGCATTTT. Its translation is CASSIRQGARQPQHF.

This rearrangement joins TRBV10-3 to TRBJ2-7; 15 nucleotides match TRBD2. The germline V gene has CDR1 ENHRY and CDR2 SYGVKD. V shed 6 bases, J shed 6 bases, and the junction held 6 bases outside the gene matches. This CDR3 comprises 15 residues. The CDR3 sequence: CAIRGTSGRLVEQYF. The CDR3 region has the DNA TGTGCCATCAGGGGGACTAGCGGGAGGCTCGTCGAGCAGTACTTC.

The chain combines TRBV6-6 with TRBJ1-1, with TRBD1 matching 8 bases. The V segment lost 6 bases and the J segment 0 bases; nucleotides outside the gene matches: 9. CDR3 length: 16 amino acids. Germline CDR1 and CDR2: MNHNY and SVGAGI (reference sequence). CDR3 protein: CASRHGTGPLNTEAFF. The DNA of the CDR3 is TGTGCCAGCAGACACGGGACAGGCCCATTGAACACTGAAGCTTTCTTT.

CDR3 in amino acids: CASSLVGASEAFF. The CDR3, as DNA: TGTGCCAGCAGCTTGGTGGGGGCCTCTGAAGCTTTCTTT. The chain uses TRBV5-6 and TRBJ1-1; a possible D gene is TRBD1 (6 bases). Deletions cut 0 bases from V and 6 bases from J, with 9 bases between. The CDR3 contains 13 residues. Germline V gene sequence: CDR1 SGHDT, CDR2 YYEEEE. The complete variable domain, with remaining parts taken from reference TRBV5-6 and TRBJ1-1, reads DAGVTQSPTHLIKTRGQQVTLRCSPKSGHDTVSWYQQALGQGPQFIFQYYEEEERQRGNFPDRFSGHQFPNYSSELNVNALLLGDSALYLCASSLVGASEAFFGQGTRLTVV.

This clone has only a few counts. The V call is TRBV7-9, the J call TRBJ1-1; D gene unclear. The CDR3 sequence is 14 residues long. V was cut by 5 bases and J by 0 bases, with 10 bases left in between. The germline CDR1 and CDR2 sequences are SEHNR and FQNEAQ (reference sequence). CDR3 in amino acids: CASSPSRMNTEAFF. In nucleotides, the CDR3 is TGTGCCAGCAGCCCTAGTAGGATGAACACTGAAGCTTTCTTT.

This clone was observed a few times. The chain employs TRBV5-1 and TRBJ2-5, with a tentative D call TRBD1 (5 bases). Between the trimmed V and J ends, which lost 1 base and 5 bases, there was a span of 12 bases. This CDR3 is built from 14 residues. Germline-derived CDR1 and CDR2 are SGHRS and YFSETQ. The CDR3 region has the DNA TGCGCCAGCAGCTTGCGTACCAGGGCGGAGACCCAGTACTTC. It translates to CASSLRTRAETQYF.